This T cell receptor (beta chain) was found in a study of cytomegalovirus exposure and HLA in healthy donors. As regards this clone: No antigen is known for it.

This CDR3 spans 15 amino acids. The germline gives CDR1 MNHEY, CDR2 SVGAGI. The V segment lost 2 bases and the J segment 5 bases; nucleotides outside the gene matches: 9. Findings of the study overall: In the 120 or so validation repertoires, approximately 93% of cluster scores exceeded 0, per a later analysis. Among the CMV-associated chains, a few were confirmed in vitro as specific for CMV antigens.

The assay was immunoSEQ multiplex PCR, and TCRdb's table has in-frame clones only and misses some. The sample holds under 400,000 clones, 88% seen once. Sequenced: PBMCs. This clonotype was obtained from a man aged 30 to 45 in good health and CMV-seronegative. The rearrangement links TRBV6-5 to TRBJ2-7; 7 bases line up with TRBD1. CDR3 loop: CASSYGLDRVHEQYF. For the CDR3, the DNA is TGTGCCAGCAGTTACGGCCTTGACAGGGTCCACGAGCAGTACTTC.